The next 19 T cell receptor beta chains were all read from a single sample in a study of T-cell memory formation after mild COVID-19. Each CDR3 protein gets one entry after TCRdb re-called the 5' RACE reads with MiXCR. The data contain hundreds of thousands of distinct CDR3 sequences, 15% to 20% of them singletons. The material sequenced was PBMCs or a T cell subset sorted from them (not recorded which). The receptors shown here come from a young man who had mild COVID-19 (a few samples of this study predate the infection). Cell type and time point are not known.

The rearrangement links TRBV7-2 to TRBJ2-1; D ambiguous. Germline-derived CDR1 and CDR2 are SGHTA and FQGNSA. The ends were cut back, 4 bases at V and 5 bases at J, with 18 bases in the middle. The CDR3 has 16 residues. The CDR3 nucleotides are TGTGCCAGCAGCTCTCTCTTTGGGCTGATGGACAATGAGCAGTTCTTC. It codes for CASSSLFGLMDNEQFF.

The CDR3 coding sequence is TGTGCCAGCAGCAAATCGCAGGGAGGAGAGCAGTTCTTC. Translated, it gives CASSKSQGGEQFF. The chain is built from TRBV7-2 and TRBJ2-1; D is possibly TRBD2 (6 bases). Germline V gene lookup returns CDR1 SGHTA and CDR2 FQGNSA. Trimming left V 5 bases short and J 10 bases short, with 15 bases between. The CDR3 runs to 13 residues.

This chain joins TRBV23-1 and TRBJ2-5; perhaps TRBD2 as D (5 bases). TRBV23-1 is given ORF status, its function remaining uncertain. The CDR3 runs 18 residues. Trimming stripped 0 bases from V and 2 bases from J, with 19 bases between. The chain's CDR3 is CASSQSRVGMVSQETQYF. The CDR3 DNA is TGCGCCAGCAGTCAATCGCGGGTGGGGATGGTATCACAAGAGACCCAGTACTTC.

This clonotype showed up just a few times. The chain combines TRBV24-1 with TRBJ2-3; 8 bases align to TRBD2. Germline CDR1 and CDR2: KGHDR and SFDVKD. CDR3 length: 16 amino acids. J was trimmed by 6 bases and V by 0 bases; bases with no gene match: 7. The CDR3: CATSDLTGLGTDTQYF. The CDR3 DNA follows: TGTGCCACCAGTGATTTGACGGGACTAGGAACGGATACGCAGTATTTT.

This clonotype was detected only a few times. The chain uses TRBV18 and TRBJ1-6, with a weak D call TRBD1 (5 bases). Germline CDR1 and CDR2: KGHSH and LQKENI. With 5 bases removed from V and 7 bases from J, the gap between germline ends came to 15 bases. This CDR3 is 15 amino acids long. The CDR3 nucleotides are TGTGCCAGCTCATCAACGCCAGGGAACAATTCACCCCTCCACTTT. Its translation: CASSSTPGNNSPLHF.

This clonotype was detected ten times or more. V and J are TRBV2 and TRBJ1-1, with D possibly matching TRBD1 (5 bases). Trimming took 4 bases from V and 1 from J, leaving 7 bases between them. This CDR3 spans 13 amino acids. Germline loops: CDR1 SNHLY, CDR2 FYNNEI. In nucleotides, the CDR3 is TGTGCCAGCAGTGGTCAGGGGAACACTGAAGCTTTCTTT. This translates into CASSGQGNTEAFF.

CDR3 amino acids: CASSQRDSRSTDTQYF. In DNA, the CDR3 is TGCGCCAGCAGCCAGAGGGACAGCCGTAGCACAGATACGCAGTATTTT. This chain uses TRBV5-1 with TRBJ2-3; TRBD1 matches 7 bases. J lost 0 bases, V lost 4 bases, and 8 bases had no gene match. CDR3 size: 16 residues. Germline V gives CDR1 SGHRS, CDR2 YFSETQ.

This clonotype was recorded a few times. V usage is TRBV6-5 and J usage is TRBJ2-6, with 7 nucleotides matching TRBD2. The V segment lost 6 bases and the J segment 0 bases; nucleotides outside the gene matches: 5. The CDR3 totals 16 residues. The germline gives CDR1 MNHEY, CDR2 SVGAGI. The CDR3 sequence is CASRTGGSSGANVLTF. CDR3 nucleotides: TGTGCCAGCAGAACCGGGGGGAGCTCTGGGGCCAACGTCCTGACTTTC.

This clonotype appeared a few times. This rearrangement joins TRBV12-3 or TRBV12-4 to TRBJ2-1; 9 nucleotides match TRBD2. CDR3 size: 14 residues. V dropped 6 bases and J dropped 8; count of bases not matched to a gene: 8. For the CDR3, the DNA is TGTGCCAGCAGAAGGGGGACTAGCTGGGATGAGCAGTTCTTC. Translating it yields CASRRGTSWDEQFF.

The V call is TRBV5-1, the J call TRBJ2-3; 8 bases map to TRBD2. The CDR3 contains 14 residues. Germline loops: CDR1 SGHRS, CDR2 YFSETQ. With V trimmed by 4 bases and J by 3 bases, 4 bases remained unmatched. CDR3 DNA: TGCGCCAGCAGCATGGAGCGGGGGACAGATACGCAGTATTTT. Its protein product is CASSMERGTDTQYF.

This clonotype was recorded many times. CDR3 sequence (DNA): TGTGCCAGCAGCTGGCTAGGTCCCGGGGAGCTGTTTTTT. The encoded protein is CASSWLGPGELFF. The chain uses TRBV7-2 and TRBJ2-2; no definite D call. The germline V gene has CDR1 SGHTA and CDR2 FQGNSA. Between the trimmed V and J ends, which lost 4 bases and 6 bases, there was a span of 9 bases. The length of the CDR3 is 13 residues. Full variable domain (outside the CDR3, taken from reference TRBV7-2 and TRBJ2-2): GAGVSQSPSNKVTEKGKDVELRCDPISGHTALYWYRQSLGQGLEFLIYFQGNSAPDKSGLPSDRFSAERTGGSVSTLTIQRTQQEDSAVYLCASSWLGPGELFFGEGSRLTVL.

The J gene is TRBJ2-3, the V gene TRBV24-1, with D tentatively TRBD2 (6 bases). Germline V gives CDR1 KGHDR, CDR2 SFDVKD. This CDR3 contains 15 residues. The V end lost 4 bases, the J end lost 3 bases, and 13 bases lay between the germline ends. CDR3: CATSDSGLSTDTQYF. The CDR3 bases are TGTGCCACCAGTGACAGCGGGTTGTCTACAGATACGCAGTATTTT.

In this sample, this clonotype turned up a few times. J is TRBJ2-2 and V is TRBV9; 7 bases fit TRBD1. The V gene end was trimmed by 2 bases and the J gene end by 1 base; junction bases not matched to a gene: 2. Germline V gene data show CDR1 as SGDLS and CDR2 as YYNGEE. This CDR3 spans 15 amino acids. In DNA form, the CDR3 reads TGTGCCAGCAGCGTCAGGGGGTTGAACACCGGGGAGCTGTTTTTT. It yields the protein CASSVRGLNTGELFF.

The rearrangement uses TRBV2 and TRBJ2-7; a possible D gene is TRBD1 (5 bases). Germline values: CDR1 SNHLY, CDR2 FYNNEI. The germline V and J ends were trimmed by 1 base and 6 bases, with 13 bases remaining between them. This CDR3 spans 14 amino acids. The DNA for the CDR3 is TGTGCCAGCAGTGAAGGTGACAGAGCCTTCGAGCAGTACGTC. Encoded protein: CASSEGDRAFEQYV.

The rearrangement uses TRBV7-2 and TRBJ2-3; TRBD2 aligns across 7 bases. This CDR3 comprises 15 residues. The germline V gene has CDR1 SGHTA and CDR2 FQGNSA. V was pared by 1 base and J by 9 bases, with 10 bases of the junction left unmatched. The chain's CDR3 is CASSLGEGFGHTQYF. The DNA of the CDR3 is TGTGCCAGCAGCTTAGGGGAGGGGTTTGGGCACACGCAGTATTTT.

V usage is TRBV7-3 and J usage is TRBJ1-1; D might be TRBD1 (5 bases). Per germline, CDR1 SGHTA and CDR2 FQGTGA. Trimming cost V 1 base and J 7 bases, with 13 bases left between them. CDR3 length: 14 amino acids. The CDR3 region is CASSLNPGVGEAFF. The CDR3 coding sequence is TGTGCCAGCAGCTTAAATCCGGGGGTTGGTGAAGCTTTCTTT.

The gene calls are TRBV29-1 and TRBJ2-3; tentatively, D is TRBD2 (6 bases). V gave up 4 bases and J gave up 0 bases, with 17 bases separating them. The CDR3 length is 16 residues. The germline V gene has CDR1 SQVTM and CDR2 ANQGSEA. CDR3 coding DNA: TGCAGCGTTGTAGTTTGGGACTCGGCTAGCACAGATACGCAGTATTTT. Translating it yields CSVVVWDSASTDTQYF.

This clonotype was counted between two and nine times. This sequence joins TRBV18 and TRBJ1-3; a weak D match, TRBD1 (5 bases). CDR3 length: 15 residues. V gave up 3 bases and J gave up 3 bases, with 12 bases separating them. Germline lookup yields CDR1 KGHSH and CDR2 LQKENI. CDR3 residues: CASSPSQGDGNTIYF. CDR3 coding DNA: TGTGCCAGCTCACCGTCGCAGGGCGATGGAAACACCATATATTTT.

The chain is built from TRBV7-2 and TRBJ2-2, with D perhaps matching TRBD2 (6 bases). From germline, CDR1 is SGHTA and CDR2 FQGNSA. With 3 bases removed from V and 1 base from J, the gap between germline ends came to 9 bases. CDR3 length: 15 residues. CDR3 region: CASSFMGGNTGELFF. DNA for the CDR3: TGTGCCAGCAGCTTTATGGGGGGGAACACCGGGGAGCTGTTTTTT.